Below, 12 T cell receptor beta chains from the same sample are listed, as sequenced in a study of blood T cell repertoires in COVID-19. Here immunoSEQ multiplex PCR was the method, and the copy in TCRdb shows in-frame clones only, minus some. The sample has 85,000 to 120,000 clones; around nine tenths are singletons. Sequenced: peripheral blood. Receptor source: a woman aged 45-65 years with COVID-19, enrolled during active disease.

In DNA, the CDR3 is TGTGCCAGTAGTACCGGGACAGGGGGCGGAGAGACCCAGTACTTC. Translated: CASSTGTGGGETQYF. The chain recombines TRBV19 with TRBJ2-5; TRBD1 aligns across 12 bases. The J segment lost 4 bases and the V segment lost 4 bases, leaving 4 bases of the junction unmatched. The CDR3 contains 15 residues. CDR1 and CDR2 from the germline V gene are LNHDA and SQIVND (reference sequence).

The chain employs TRBV18 and TRBJ1-1; weak D call: TRBD1 (5 bases). CDR1 KGHSH and CDR2 LQKENI come from the germline V gene. V lost 6 bases and J lost 1, with 24 bases in between. This CDR3 region has 18 residues. CDR3 DNA sequence: TGTGCCAGCTCCCCCCTAGGAGGGGCGGTAGGGACGAACACTGAAGCTTTCTTT. Encoded protein: CASSPLGGAVGTNTEAFF.

This chain joins TRBV20-1 and TRBJ1-2, with 8 bases aligning to TRBD1. The V segment lost 5 bases and the J segment 7 bases; nucleotides outside the gene matches: 3. Germline values: CDR1 DFQATT, CDR2 SNEGSKA (reference sequence). The CDR3 has 11 amino acids. The CDR3 DNA is TGCAGTGCTTGGGACAGGACTGGCTACACCTTC. This sequence encodes CSAWDRTGYTF.

V and J are TRBV10-3 and TRBJ2-3; possible D gene TRBD1, 5 bases. Trimming shortened V by 10 bases and J by 4 bases, and 21 bases separated the two germline ends. The germline CDR1 and CDR2 sequences are ENHRY and SYGVKD. The CDR3 has 15 amino acids. This CDR3 is CATLRQLRVADTQYF. In DNA form, the CDR3 reads TGTGCCACCCTAAGACAGCTCCGGGTCGCAGATACGCAGTATTTT.

The chain carries TRBV7-6 and TRBJ2-6, with 8 bases identical to TRBD2. J was trimmed by 0 bases and V by 4 bases; bases with no gene match: 5. CDR1 and CDR2 (germline): SGHVS, FNYEAQ. The CDR3 totals 17 residues. In nucleotides, the CDR3 is TGTGCCAGCAGCTCCCCGGGGGGGTCCTCTGGGGCCAACGTCCTGACTTTC. Amino acid sequence: CASSSPGGSSGANVLTF.

The rearrangement joins TRBV19 to TRBJ2-3, with 10 bases fitting TRBD2. Germline CDR1 reads LNHDA; CDR2 reads SQIVND (reference sequence). Trimming took 4 bases from V and 3 from J; bases not matched to a gene: 4. This CDR3 comprises 15 residues. Written as DNA, the CDR3 is TGTGCCAGTAGTACCGGACTAGCGGCTACAGATACGCAGTATTTT. It is translated as CASSTGLAATDTQYF.

This chain links TRBV13 with TRBJ2-1, with D possibly matching TRBD2 (5 bases). CDR3 length: 13 amino acids. Per germline, CDR1 PRHDT and CDR2 FYEKMQ (reference sequence). V was cut by 5 bases and J by 6 bases, with 11 bases left in between. The CDR3 protein is CASSGSLANEQFF. The CDR3 nucleotides read TGTGCCAGCAGCGGGAGTTTAGCCAATGAGCAGTTCTTC.

The J gene is TRBJ2-1, the V gene TRBV9; TRBD2 agrees at 7 bases. V was pared by 4 bases and J by 8 bases, with 12 bases of the junction left unmatched. This CDR3 spans 15 amino acids. The germline V gene has CDR1 SGDLS and CDR2 YYNGEE. CDR3 DNA: TGTGCCAGCAGCCCTGGGGGGGTGTTTGGCCATGAGCAGTTCTTC. As protein: CASSPGGVFGHEQFF.

The gene calls are TRBV10-3 and TRBJ2-2; D possibly corresponds to TRBD1 (6 bases). CDR3 length: 14 residues. Trimming stripped 4 bases from V and 3 bases from J, with 9 bases between. The germline V gene has CDR1 ENHRY and CDR2 SYGVKD. CDR3 region: CAISAYRDTGELFF. The DNA of the CDR3 is TGTGCCATCAGTGCATACAGGGACACCGGGGAGCTGTTTTTT.

J is TRBJ2-3 and V is TRBV6-1, with a weak D call TRBD1 (5 bases). Per germline, CDR1 MNHNS and CDR2 SASEGT. This CDR3 comprises 15 residues. The V and J ends lost 2 bases and 3 bases respectively, with 12 bases between them. The CDR3 protein is CASSESMAGTDTQYF. The CDR3 DNA sequence: TGTGCCAGCAGTGAAAGTATGGCAGGGACAGATACGCAGTATTTT.

The V and J genes are TRBV7-2 and TRBJ2-7; 8 bases match TRBD1. The CDR3 is 15 residues long. CDR1 SGHTA and CDR2 FQGNSA come from the germline V gene. The V gene end was trimmed by 5 bases and the J gene end by 0 bases; junction bases not matched to a gene: 6. The DNA for the CDR3 is TGTGCCAGCAGCCCCGACAGGGGTAGCTCCTACGAGCAGTACTTC. Encoded protein: CASSPDRGSSYEQYF.

The chain combines TRBV9 with TRBJ2-1; 14 nucleotides align to TRBD2. Germline CDR1 SGDLS, CDR2 YYNGEE. The CDR3 totals 15 residues. The V gene end was trimmed by 4 bases and the J gene end by 9 bases; junction bases not matched to a gene: 6. CDR3 sequence reads: CASSMTSGGAFEQFF. For the CDR3, the DNA is TGTGCCAGCAGCATGACTAGCGGGGGGGCCTTTGAGCAGTTCTTC.